The clone carrying this TCR beta chain showed up many times. What it recognizes is unknown. The data were obtained in a study of T cells in Graves' hyperthyroidism and ophthalmopathy. Study-level findings and limits: The blood repertoire included most of the expanded thyroid clonotypes above 0.001. Ophthalmopathy was distinguished from stable hyperthyroidism by 13 V-J signatures.

Predating any ophthalmopathy symptoms, the blood sample was taken at first hyperthyroidism diagnosis. Amplification yielded TCR beta CDR3 regions, with RNA transcripts as the source. An initial round of RT-PCR targeting the TCR CDR3 relied on the HTBI primer set. MiXCR was run by TCRdb on the multiplex PCR reads, yielding one entry per CDR3 protein. Of approximately 720,000 distinct CDR3 sequences listed, over 15% are singletons. This CDR3 contains 13 residues. V lost 5 bases, J lost 4 bases, and 9 bases lay in between. This chain links TRBV12-3 or TRBV12-4 with TRBJ2-1; D not resolved. Input material: blood. The TCR sequence derives from a woman between 45 and 60 years old with Graves' hyperthyroidism that later progressed to Graves' ophthalmopathy. DNA for the CDR3: TGTGCCAGCAGTCCCCTATATTACAATGAGCAGTTCTTC. This encodes CASSPLYYNEQFF.